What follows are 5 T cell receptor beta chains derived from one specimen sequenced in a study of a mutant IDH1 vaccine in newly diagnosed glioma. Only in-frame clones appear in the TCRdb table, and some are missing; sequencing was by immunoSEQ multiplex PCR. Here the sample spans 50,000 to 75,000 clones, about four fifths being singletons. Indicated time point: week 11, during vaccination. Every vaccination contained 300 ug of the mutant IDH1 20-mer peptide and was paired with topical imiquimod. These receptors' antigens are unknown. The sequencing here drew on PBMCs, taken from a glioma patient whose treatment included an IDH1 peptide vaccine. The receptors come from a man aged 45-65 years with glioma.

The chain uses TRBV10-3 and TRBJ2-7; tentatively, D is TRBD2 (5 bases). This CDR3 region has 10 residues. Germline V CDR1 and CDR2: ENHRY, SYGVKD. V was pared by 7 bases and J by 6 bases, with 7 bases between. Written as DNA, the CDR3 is TGTGCCATCATGGACTCCGAGCAGTACTTC. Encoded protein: CAIMDSEQYF.

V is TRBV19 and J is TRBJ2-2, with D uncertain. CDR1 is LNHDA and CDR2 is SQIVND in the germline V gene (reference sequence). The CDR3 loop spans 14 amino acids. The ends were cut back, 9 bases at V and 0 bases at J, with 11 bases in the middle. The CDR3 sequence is CASARAANTGELFF. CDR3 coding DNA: TGTGCCAGCGCCCGGGCGGCGAACACCGGGGAGCTGTTTTTT. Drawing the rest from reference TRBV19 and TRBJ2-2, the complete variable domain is DGGITQSPKYLFRKEGQNVTLSCEQNLNHDAMYWYRQDPGQGLRLIYYSQIVNDFQKGDIAEGYSVSREKKESFPLTVTSAQKNPTAFYLCASARAANTGELFFGEGSRLTVL.

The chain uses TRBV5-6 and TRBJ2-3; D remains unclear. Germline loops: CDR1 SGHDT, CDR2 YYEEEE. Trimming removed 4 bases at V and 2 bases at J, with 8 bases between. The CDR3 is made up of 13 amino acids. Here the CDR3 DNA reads TGTGCCAGCAGCCCCACTCCCACAGATACGCAGTATTTT. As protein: CASSPTPTDTQYF.

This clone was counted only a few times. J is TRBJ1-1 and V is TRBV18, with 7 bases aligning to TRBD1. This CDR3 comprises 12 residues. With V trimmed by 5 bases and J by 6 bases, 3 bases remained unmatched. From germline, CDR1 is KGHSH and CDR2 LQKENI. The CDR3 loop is CASSIQGAEAFF. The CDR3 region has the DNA TGTGCCAGCTCAATCCAGGGGGCTGAAGCTTTCTTT.

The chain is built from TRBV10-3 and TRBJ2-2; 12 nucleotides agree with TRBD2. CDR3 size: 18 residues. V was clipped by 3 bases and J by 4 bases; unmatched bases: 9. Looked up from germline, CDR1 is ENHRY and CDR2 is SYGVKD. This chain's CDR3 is CAISDLLAGGRTTGELFF. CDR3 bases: TGTGCCATCAGTGACCTACTAGCGGGAGGACGAACCACCGGGGAGCTGTTTTTT.